The 20 T cell receptor beta chains in this list originate from one sample, sequenced in a study of shared clonotypes between healthy human individuals. TCRdb keeps only in-frame clones here, not all; method: immunoSEQ multiplex PCR. Here the sample spans approximately 530,000 clones, 95% to 97% being singletons. The sequencing sample was made of naive CD4+ T cells sorted from blood. Subset defined: CD45RA+ positively selected. These receptors came from a woman aged 30 to 39 in good health.

The chain joins TRBV7-2 to TRBJ2-2; 7 positions match TRBD1. Germline V lookup: CDR1 SGHTA, CDR2 FQGNSA. The V gene end was trimmed by 5 bases and the J gene end by 1 base; junction bases not matched to a gene: 1. This CDR3 has 14 residues. The CDR3, as DNA: TGTGCCAGCAGCCGACAGGGGAACACCGGGGAGCTGTTTTTT. Translation gives CASSRQGNTGELFF.

This clone was recorded once. CDR3 loop: CASSLGDTSGNTIYF. In DNA, the CDR3 is TGTGCCAGCAGCTTAGGGGACACCTCTGGAAACACCATATATTTT. V usage is TRBV7-3 and J usage is TRBJ1-3; tentative D call: TRBD1 (6 bases). Trimming pared 2 bases from V and 0 bases from J, leaving 8 bases between. This CDR3 has 15 amino acids. The germline V gene has CDR1 SGHTA and CDR2 FQGTGA. Combining the CDR3 with reference TRBV7-3 and TRBJ1-3 gives the whole variable domain GAGVSQTPSNKVTEKGKYVELRCDPISGHTALYWYRQSLGQGPEFLIYFQGTGAADDSGLPNDRFFAVRPEGSVSTLKIQRTERGDSAVYLCASSLGDTSGNTIYFGEGSWLTVV.

This clone was detected once. The V call is TRBV28, the J call TRBJ1-2; D is perhaps TRBD1 (5 bases). Germline-derived CDR1 and CDR2 are MDHEN and SYDVKM. This CDR3 contains 13 residues. V lost 7 bases and J lost 4, with 13 bases in between. The CDR3 DNA follows: TGTGCCAGCACCGACCGGGGCCTCTATGGCTACACCTTC. Residues: CASTDRGLYGYTF.

The gene calls are TRBV27 and TRBJ2-3, with D perhaps TRBD1 (5 bases). Germline lookup yields CDR1 MNHEY and CDR2 SMNVEV (reference sequence). The CDR3 runs to 18 residues. With 4 bases removed from V and 0 bases from J, the gap between germline ends came to 20 bases. The DNA of the CDR3 is TGTGCCAGCAGTTCCACCCTACCTCGACAGTCTAGCACAGATACGCAGTATTTT. It yields the protein CASSSTLPRQSSTDTQYF.

The chain employs TRBV28 and TRBJ2-1, with TRBD1 matching over 9 bases. The CDR3 covers 21 residues. J was trimmed by 1 base and V by 5 bases; bases with no gene match: 21. Germline loops: CDR1 MDHEN, CDR2 SYDVKM. This CDR3 is CASSPKGRDRVPGRSYNEQFF. CDR3 sequence (DNA): TGTGCCAGCAGTCCTAAGGGCCGGGACAGGGTACCGGGTAGGTCCTACAATGAGCAGTTCTTC.

V gene TRBV19 combines with J gene TRBJ1-5; TRBD1 might be the D (5 bases). The ends were cut back, 3 bases at V and 5 bases at J, with 17 bases in the middle. The CDR3 has 16 residues. In germline, CDR1 is LNHDA, CDR2 SQIVND (reference sequence). The CDR3 coding sequence is TGTGCCAGTAGTATTCAGCGGAGGGGTCGGGATCAGCCCCAGCATTTT. It encodes CASSIQRRGRDQPQHF. The complete variable domain, with remaining parts taken from reference TRBV19 and TRBJ1-5, reads DGGITQSPKYLFRKEGQNVTLSCEQNLNHDAMYWYRQDPGQGLRLIYYSQIVNDFQKGDIAEGYSVSREKKESFPLTVTSAQKNPTAFYLCASSIQRRGRDQPQHFGDGTRLSIL.

The chain carries TRBV5-1 and TRBJ2-1, with 10 positions matching TRBD2. The trim removed 0 bases at V and 7 bases at J, leaving 4 bases unmatched. The CDR3 contains 15 residues. The germline CDR1 and CDR2 sequences are SGHRS and YFSETQ. Here the CDR3 DNA reads TGCGCCAGCAGCTTGGTTCTAGCGGGAGAGAATGAGCAGTTCTTC. Translated: CASSLVLAGENEQFF. Variable domain in full (rest from reference TRBV5-1 and TRBJ2-1): KAGVTQTPRYLIKTRGQQVTLSCSPISGHRSVSWYQQTPGQGLQFLFEYFSETQRNKGNFPGRFSGRQFSNSRSEMNVSTLELGDSALYLCASSLVLAGENEQFFGPGTRLTVL.

The V gene is TRBV30, the J gene TRBJ2-1; D gene unclear. The CDR3 contains 11 residues. In germline, CDR1 is GTSNPN, CDR2 SVGIG (reference sequence). Trimming stripped 0 bases from V and 8 bases from J, with 5 bases between. In nucleotides, the CDR3 is TGTGCCTGGAGTGTGAGATATGAGCAGTTCTTC. Protein: CAWSVRYEQFF.

The chain has TRBV15 and TRBJ1-1; the D is unclear. The CDR3 contains 14 residues. Trimming left V 1 base short and J 3 bases short, with 9 bases between. The germline CDR1 and CDR2 sequences are LNHNV and YYDKDF (reference sequence). The CDR3 here is CATSRGHTDTEAFF. The CDR3 DNA reads as TGTGCCACCAGCAGAGGACACACGGACACTGAAGCTTTCTTT.

J is TRBJ2-5 and V is TRBV7-2, with a tentative D call TRBD2 (5 bases). Germline V gene sequence: CDR1 SGHTA, CDR2 FQGNSA. This CDR3 region has 14 residues. Trimming cost V 6 bases and J 5 bases, with 16 bases left between them. This CDR3 is CASRYYSGSETQYF. The CDR3 nucleotides read TGTGCCAGCAGGTATTACAGCGGTTCTGAGACCCAGTACTTC. Combining the CDR3 with reference TRBV7-2 and TRBJ2-5 gives the whole variable domain GAGVSQSPSNKVTEKGKDVELRCDPISGHTALYWYRQSLGQGLEFLIYFQGNSAPDKSGLPSDRFSAERTGGSVSTLTIQRTQQEDSAVYLCASRYYSGSETQYFGPGTRLLVL.

The chain links TRBV4-2 to TRBJ2-2; 9 bases map to TRBD1. The CDR3 contains 15 residues. CDR1 is LGHNA, CDR2 YNFKEQ, per germline. The junction had 6 bases not matched to a gene; V was cut back by 4 bases and J by 6 bases. The CDR3 coding sequence is TGTGCCAGCAGCCGGGGGGACAGGGAGGCCGGGGAGCTGTTTTTT. Translation: CASSRGDREAGELFF.

This clone was seen a single time. The J gene is TRBJ2-2, the V gene TRBV28; 9 nucleotides match TRBD1. After removal of 5 bases from V and 4 bases from J, the junction contained 5 bases not matched to a gene. The CDR3 totals 15 residues. Germline V gene sequence: CDR1 MDHEN, CDR2 SYDVKM. The CDR3 nucleotides are TGTGCCAGCAGTAATGGACAGGGGCTCACCGGGGAGCTGTTTTTT. Translated, it gives CASSNGQGLTGELFF. Based on the CDR3 plus reference TRBV28 and TRBJ2-2, the full variable domain is DVKVTQSSRYLVKRTGEKVFLECVQDMDHENMFWYRQDPGLGLRLIYFSYDVKMKEKGDIPEGYSVSREKKERFSLILESASTNQTSMYLCASSNGQGLTGELFFGEGSRLTVL.

This clone showed up just once. This chain uses TRBV7-8 with TRBJ1-5; D is possibly TRBD1 (5 bases). The CDR3 sequence is 15 residues long. The V and J ends lost 5 bases and 1 base respectively, with 12 bases between them. The germline CDR1 and CDR2 sequences are SGHVS and FQNEAQ. The chain's CDR3 is CASSLGRRSNQPQHF. CDR3 sequence (DNA): TGTGCCAGCAGCCTGGGACGGCGAAGCAATCAGCCCCAGCATTTT.

This rearrangement joins TRBV7-9 to TRBJ2-7; 7 nucleotides align to TRBD1. V dropped 5 bases and J dropped 6; count of bases not matched to a gene: 4. Germline CDR1 SEHNR, CDR2 FQNEAQ (reference sequence). There are 12 residues in the CDR3. CDR3: CASSSWDSEQYF. CDR3 sequence (DNA): TGTGCCAGCAGCAGTTGGGACAGCGAGCAGTACTTC.

This clone was observed once. CDR3 amino acids: CASSPETQYF. CDR3 DNA sequence: TGCGCCAGCAGCCCCGAGACGCAGTATTTT. The gene calls are TRBV23-1 and TRBJ2-3; no clear D gene. TRBV23-1 is an open reading frame whose function is uncertain. This CDR3 is built from 10 residues. The V end was cut by 6 bases, the J end by 9 bases, with 7 bases between.

V and J are TRBV29-1 and TRBJ2-5; D remains unclear. This CDR3 contains 14 residues. Deletions cut 4 bases from V and 5 bases from J, with 17 bases between. From germline, CDR1 is SQVTM and CDR2 ANQGSEA. This CDR3 is CSVGSATIKETQYF. The CDR3 nucleotides read TGCAGCGTTGGATCTGCGACGATTAAGGAGACCCAGTACTTC.

This rearrangement joins TRBV2 to TRBJ2-7; D gene ambiguous. Germline loops: CDR1 SNHLY, CDR2 FYNNEI. This CDR3 region has 13 residues. Trimming took 3 bases from V and 1 from J, leaving 7 bases between them. Here the CDR3 reads CASSEVVSYEQYF. The CDR3 nucleotides read TGTGCCAGCAGTGAGGTGGTGTCCTACGAGCAGTACTTC.

This chain joins TRBV13 and TRBJ1-4; 7 bases align to TRBD1. This CDR3 is 14 amino acids long. CDR1 is PRHDT and CDR2 is FYEKMQ in the germline V gene (reference sequence). V shed 5 bases, J shed 7 bases, and the junction held 7 bases outside the gene matches. The CDR3 region has the DNA TGTGCCAGCAGCCCGGGACAGCCGAGTGAAAAACTGTTTTTT. Amino acid sequence: CASSPGQPSEKLFF.

The chain has TRBV18 and TRBJ2-7, with 8 bases that match TRBD2. The CDR3 has 16 amino acids. V gave up 3 bases and J gave up 5 bases; unmatched junction bases: 12. Germline V gene lookup returns CDR1 KGHSH and CDR2 LQKENI. The CDR3 loop is CASSPSGSGTPHEQYF. The CDR3 DNA reads TGTGCCAGCTCACCTTCGGGTAGCGGGACCCCCCACGAGCAGTACTTC.

This chain links TRBV7-2 with TRBJ2-3, with 8 bases lining up with TRBD2. V trimming: 4 bases; J trimming: 2 bases; junction bases outside the gene matches: 5. The V gene's germline CDR1 is SGHTA and CDR2 FQGNSA. The CDR3 spans 15 residues. CDR3 DNA: TGTGCCAGCAGCTCCTTAGCGGGATTCACAGATACGCAGTATTTT. Protein: CASSSLAGFTDTQYF.